This T cell receptor beta chain was identified in a study of blood T cells in healthy people across ages. CDR3 length equals 11 residues. Trimming removed 3 bases from V and 7 bases from J, with 6 bases in between. CDR1 MDHEN and CDR2 SYDVKM come from the germline V gene. Primers used in a second PCR of roughly 6 to 12 cycles were a sample-barcoded 5' primer and a J-beta primer mix. TCRdb re-derived calls from the 5' RACE reads in MiXCR, one entry per CDR3 protein. There are 900,000 to 950,000 distinct CDR3 sequences in the sample; 25% to 35% occur only once, and approximately 10% lies in the top ten. These data were likewise used in another study, on T cells of mothers and their children. As that report states: During the second PCR, the M1S primer introduced sample barcodes along with 2-4 random nucleotides.

Sequencing input: blood. The chain joins TRBV28 to TRBJ1-2, with D perhaps TRBD1 (5 bases). The TCR was taken from a woman between 40 and 55 years old in good health. The CDR3 reads CASSLQGGYTF. CDR3 bases: TGTGCCAGCAGTTTGCAGGGTGGCTACACCTTC.